This TCR beta chain originates from a study of shared clonotypes between healthy human individuals (dated by TCRdb to between 2020 and 2021). Describing the broader study: The cohort included a few men and a couple of women between 18 and 49 years of age. Blood TCR repertoires of a handful of healthy adults were deeply sequenced to estimate repertoire size and the extent of clonotype sharing between individuals. For each donor, CD4 naive and CD4 memory were each run on three plates, CD8 naive on two plates, and CD8 memory on one plate. Leukapheresis yielded between about 0.8 and 8.9 billion PBMCs per donor. To increase sequencing depth and limit assay-specific biases, different laboratories used diverse techniques to prepare libraries and sequence TCR repertoires. Paper-wide results and their limitations: About 5% of naive CD4, roughly 3.5% of naive CD8, approximately 2.2% of memory CD4, and about 0.4% of memory CD8 clonotypes were shared across several donors. Sampling was limited to blood, and TCR repertoires in tissue likely differ from TCR repertoires in blood. Larger estimated clonotype richness was generally found for naive subsets than for memory subsets. Compared with non-shared clonotypes, the clonotypes found in all four sorted-subset donors had higher generation probabilities. Pairwise subsampling indicated that sequencing depth was expected to affect the degree of clonotype sharing among donors. Rarefaction of sorted-subset datasets indicated incomplete sequencing despite the large sequencing depth. The genetic and exposure-history diversity represented was limited by the small number of donors.

The sample holds one count of this clone. The clone's antigen remains unknown. Per-nucleotide qualities are absent, and no much larger clonotype sits a single base away. CD8 naive samples were CD45RO-negative cells positively selected for CCR7, giving a CD45RA+CCR7+ population that excluded TemRA cells. Donors were healthy HIV-negative adults with no recently reported acute infections or vaccinations. Only Caucasian adults living in Nashville, Tennessee, USA were represented among the donors. Blood was obtained by leukapheresis, after which PBMCs were separated by Ficoll-Histopaque density gradient centrifugation and cryopreserved in liquid nitrogen vapor phase. Analytical flow cytometry was used to check the purity and quantity of each magnetically sorted T cell population. Genomic DNA was isolated from every sorted fraction and measured by UV absorbance on a Nanodrop 2000c. Using the deep immunoSEQ assay, TCR CDR3 regions were amplified from genomic DNA by multiplex PCR. Extracted genomic DNA from each cell subset was spread evenly across all wells of several immunoSEQ 96-well plates, with each plate serving as a replicate. Each replicate PCR for sorted subsets received about 180 ng genomic DNA, equal to roughly 30,000 T cell genomes. Purified libraries were measured with a Qubit 3.0 fluorometer, size-checked on a Bioanalyzer 2100, and measured again with the KAPA Library Quantification kit. Every immunoSEQ 96-well plate was sequenced on a dedicated single-read 150-cycle Illumina NextSeq 550 flow cell. The authors' pipeline ran thus. Because only junctional sequences without quality scores were contained in the immunoSEQ output, filtering matching that applied to full-length reads could not be performed. To assign V/J genes and CDR3, sequences were annotated using PyIR, a Python wrapper for IgBLAST v1.9, with IMGT germline references. Reads were filtered out if the reads had weak V/J assignments (E-value above 1e-6), no CDR3, stop codons, out-of-frame junctions, or ambiguous translated residues. V3J clonotypes were defined as sequences sharing the same inferred V gene, J gene, and CDR3 amino acid sequence. Percentage overlap between repertoires was computed as shared unique clonotypes divided by the size of the smaller repertoire. RTK rarefaction, the Chao1 estimator, and Recon v2.1 estimates of unobserved clonotypes were used to assess repertoire richness. For all TCRbeta clonotypes obtained by the gDNA method from a handful of donors, generation probabilities were computed with OLGA. Imported from immuneACCESS, the table was reduced by TCRdb to in-frame sequences with V and J called. These copies leave out some clones; in studies compared against another copy, an unresolved V gene accounts for under half, and the cause of the remainder is not known. The D gene and trimming were derived from the DNA, and the V and J assignments and clone size from that table. Counted in this sample were roughly 850,000 clones; around 96% of them appeared once. Under 0.3% of the sample is taken by the ten largest.

Trimming removed 2 bases from V and 4 bases from J; the gene matches leave 5 bases unexplained. The germline V gene gives CDR1 as SGHDN and CDR2 as FVKESK. The CDR3 runs 15 residues from the cysteine to the phenylalanine. The entry retains the CDR3 DNA only, 45 bases that are in frame from base 1. The sequence was obtained from a man under 40 in good health. Recombination connected TRBV14 to TRBJ2-7, and TRBD2 matches 10 of the central bases. The sequenced material came from naive CD8+ T cells sorted from blood. Taken with the paper, the label for cell subset or site translates to: CD45RA+CCR7+. The CDR3 protein is CASSQRPSGSYEQYF. The DNA is TGTGCCAGCAGCCAACGCCCTAGCGGGAGTTACGAGCAGTACTTC.